What follows is one TCR beta chain and its context. This sample was taken from a study of PD-L1 blockade in urothelial cancer. Sequencing used immunoSEQ multiplex PCR; TCRdb keeps in-frame clones, though not all of them. The top ten clones hold 3.2% of a sample with 100,000 to 150,000 clones, around 85% of them seen once. Regarding time point: pretreatment peripheral blood. The length of the CDR3 is 17 residues. The trim removed 3 bases at V and 7 bases at J, leaving 13 bases unmatched. Germline loops: CDR1 LNHDA, CDR2 SQIVND (reference sequence). This TCR came from a man in his fifties with urothelial cancer. Sequences were derived from PBMCs, sampled around atezolizumab (anti-PD-L1) treatment. V gene TRBV19 combines with J gene TRBJ2-5; 11 positions match TRBD2. CDR3 nucleotides: TGTGCCAGTAGTATGTCAGCACTAGCGGGAGCTTGGGGGACCCAGTACTTC. This gives the protein CASSMSALAGAWGTQYF. Full variable domain (outside the CDR3, taken from reference TRBV19 and TRBJ2-5): DGGITQSPKYLFRKEGQNVTLSCEQNLNHDAMYWYRQDPGQGLRLIYYSQIVNDFQKGDIAEGYSVSREKKESFPLTVTSAQKNPTAFYLCASSMSALAGAWGTQYFGPGTRLLVL.